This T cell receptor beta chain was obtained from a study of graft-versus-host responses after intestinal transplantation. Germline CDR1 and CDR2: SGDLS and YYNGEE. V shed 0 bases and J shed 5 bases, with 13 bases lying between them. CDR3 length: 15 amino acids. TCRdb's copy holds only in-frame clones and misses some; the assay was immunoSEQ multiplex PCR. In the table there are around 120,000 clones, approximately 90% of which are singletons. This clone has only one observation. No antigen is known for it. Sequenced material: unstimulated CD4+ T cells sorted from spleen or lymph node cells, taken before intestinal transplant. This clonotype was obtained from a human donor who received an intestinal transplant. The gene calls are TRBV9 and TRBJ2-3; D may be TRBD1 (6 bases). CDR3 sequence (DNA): TGTGCCAGCAGCGTAGGGTACAGGGCTTTAGATACGCAGTATTTT. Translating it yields CASSVGYRALDTQYF.